This T cell receptor beta chain was captured by sequencing in a study of OX40 agonist ivuxolimab in advanced cancers. Measured with immunoSEQ multiplex PCR; TCRdb has only the in-frame clones, and not every one. This sample has some 96,000 clones, with 70% to 85% found just once. The CDR3 is 14 amino acids. The germline V gene has CDR1 SGHTA and CDR2 FQGTGA. V gave up 5 bases and J gave up 0 bases; unmatched junction bases: 0. Study results and limitations: Dose levels from 0.1 to 3.0 mg/kg saw CD4+ and CD8+ blood T cells expand clonally by week 6.

Turning to this clone: The antigen is undetermined.

Blood draws occurred at baseline, cycle 4 day 1, and cycle 7 day 1. This material consisted of CD4+ or CD8+ T cells sorted from blood, taken in a trial of the OX40 agonist ivuxolimab. This clonotype was obtained from an adult with an advanced solid tumor such as melanoma, head and neck, liver or kidney cancer. The chain combines TRBV7-3 with TRBJ2-2; TRBD1 matches at 7 bases. The CDR3 here is CASSQGANTGELFF. CDR3 nucleotides: TGTGCCAGCAGCCAGGGGGCGAACACCGGGGAGCTGTTTTTT. Looking up the rest from reference TRBV7-3 and TRBJ2-2 gives the full variable domain: GAGVSQTPSNKVTEKGKYVELRCDPISGHTALYWYRQSLGQGPEFLIYFQGTGAADDSGLPNDRFFAVRPEGSVSTLKIQRTERGDSAVYLCASSQGANTGELFFGEGSRLTVL.